This record covers a single T cell receptor beta chain. The data belong to a study of blood T cell repertoires in COVID-19. Looking at the study overall: The United States, Italy and Spain supplied acute and convalescent COVID-19 samples.

Original data processing: Amplification of reference gene primers provided the estimated nucleated cell counts. Generated by immunoSEQ multiplex PCR, the TCRdb table keeps only in-frame clones and is missing some. The V and J calls and clone size were taken over from that table, and D and trimming were inferred from the DNA. This sample has 180,000 or so clones, with about 89% found just once. The CDR3 is made up of 13 amino acids. In germline, CDR1 is SGHAT, CDR2 FQDESV (reference sequence). The V gene lost 5 bases and the J gene lost 4 bases, with 11 bases spanning the gap. This chain links TRBV11-1 with TRBJ1-1; D is possibly TRBD1 (6 bases). Source material: peripheral blood. The TCR was taken from a man aged 40-49 years with acute or convalescent COVID-19. DNA for the CDR3: TGTGCCAGCAGCCCCGGACAGACCACTGAAGCTTTCTTT. Amino acid sequence: CASSPGQTTEAFF.